The 27 T cell receptor beta chains reported below all come from one sample, sequenced in a study of cytomegalovirus exposure and HLA in healthy donors. It was with 60 Vbeta and 13 Jbeta primers that the PCR ran. Some clones are missing from TCRdb's copy, which holds only in-frame ones; the method was immunoSEQ multiplex PCR. The table includes more than 100,000 clones, roughly 74% detected once. The specimen was PBMCs. The receptors here all came from a woman aged 45-60 years in good health and CMV-seropositive.

V is TRBV5-1 and J is TRBJ2-3; 7 positions match TRBD1. V gave up 9 bases and J gave up 5 bases; unmatched junction bases: 6. The V gene's germline CDR1 is SGHRS and CDR2 YFSETQ. The CDR3 consists of 12 residues. The CDR3 spells CATRDSQDTQYF. The DNA for the CDR3 is TGCGCCACCAGGGACAGCCAAGATACGCAGTATTTT.

This clone came up once. V usage is TRBV19 and J usage is TRBJ1-5, with D possibly being TRBD1 (6 bases). Per germline, CDR1 LNHDA and CDR2 SQIVND (reference sequence). Trimming cost V 0 bases and J 0 bases, with 12 bases left between them. The length of the CDR3 is 17 residues. CDR3 sequence (DNA): TGTGCCAGTAGTATAGATCATCGACAGGTTAGCAATCAGCCCCAGCATTTT. It yields the protein CASSIDHRQVSNQPQHF.

This clone was seen just once. The rearrangement uses TRBV19 and TRBJ1-2, with no clear D. Germline lookup yields CDR1 LNHDA and CDR2 SQIVND (reference sequence). There are 14 residues in the CDR3. V dropped 2 bases and J dropped 0 bases, with 7 bases sitting between them. The DNA of the CDR3 is TGTGCCAGTAGTATACTCGGGACTAACTATGGCTACACCTTC. Translating it yields CASSILGTNYGYTF.

The chain combines TRBV2 with TRBJ2-1; TRBD1 matches 9 bases. Trimming at V came to 8 bases and at J to 6 bases, leaving 11 bases not matched to a gene. CDR1 and CDR2 (germline): SNHLY, FYNNEI. The CDR3 loop spans 15 amino acids. The CDR3 region has the DNA TGTGCCAGCCAACCGGGGACAGGGAAAGTCAATGAGCAGTTCTTC. This gives the protein CASQPGTGKVNEQFF.

This rearrangement joins TRBV18 to TRBJ1-4, with a possible D match to TRBD1 (6 bases). The CDR3 is made up of 16 amino acids. In germline, CDR1 is KGHSH, CDR2 LQKENI. Trimming cost V 0 bases and J 5 bases, with 13 bases left between them. As DNA, the CDR3 is TGTGCCAGCTCACCACCGGCGGAAGGGGGAAATGAAAAACTGTTTTTT. Amino acids: CASSPPAEGGNEKLFF.

CDR3 nucleotides: TGTGCCAGTAGGACCCTGCAGGGGACAGATACGCAGTATTTT. Translated: CASRTLQGTDTQYF. The chain uses TRBV19 and TRBJ2-3, with a possible D match to TRBD1 (6 bases). Trimming took 6 bases from V and 3 from J, leaving 13 bases between them. There are 14 residues in the CDR3. Germline CDR1 and CDR2: LNHDA and SQIVND (reference sequence). The entire variable domain, with the rest obtained from reference TRBV19 and TRBJ2-3, is as follows: DGGITQSPKYLFRKEGQNVTLSCEQNLNHDAMYWYRQDPGQGLRLIYYSQIVNDFQKGDIAEGYSVSREKKESFPLTVTSAQKNPTAFYLCASRTLQGTDTQYFGPGTRLTVL.

The genes are TRBV28 and TRBJ2-7; D possibly corresponds to TRBD1 (6 bases). The germline V gene has CDR1 MDHEN and CDR2 SYDVKM. The CDR3 contains 14 residues. The V end was cut by 3 bases, the J end by 0 bases, with 9 bases between. The CDR3 is CASSFSRGSYEQYF. The CDR3 nucleotides read TGTGCCAGCAGTTTTTCCAGGGGCTCCTACGAGCAGTACTTC.

The gene calls are TRBV2 and TRBJ2-7, with TRBD1 identical over 12 bases. Germline CDR1 and CDR2: SNHLY and FYNNEI. The CDR3 is 17 residues long. Trimming removed 4 bases from V and 3 bases from J; junction bases left unmatched: 10. DNA of the CDR3: TGTGCCAGCAGTGTCGGGACAGGGGGCCTTCCGGGCTACGAGCAGTACTTC. Residues: CASSVGTGGLPGYEQYF.

V usage is TRBV18 and J usage is TRBJ1-5; a possible D gene is TRBD1 (6 bases). This CDR3 region has 14 residues. V lost 3 bases and J lost 4, with 10 bases in between. CDR1 and CDR2 (germline): KGHSH, LQKENI. In DNA, the CDR3 is TGTGCCAGCTCACCGACCGGGACAAATCAGCCCCAGCATTTT. Translation: CASSPTGTNQPQHF.

This clone was seen a handful of times. The rearrangement uses TRBV30 and TRBJ2-7; 8 nucleotides match TRBD1. The germline gives CDR1 GTSNPN, CDR2 SVGIG (reference sequence). The CDR3 runs 13 residues. The junction had 6 bases not matched to a gene; V was cut back by 4 bases and J by 4 bases. The CDR3 sequence: CAWNGQGGYEQYF. For the CDR3, the DNA is TGTGCCTGGAACGGACAGGGCGGGTACGAGCAGTACTTC.

About this clone: The same CDR3 arises from other DNA sequences in this sample as well. V is TRBV19 and J is TRBJ1-1, with 7 bases fitting TRBD1. Trimming at V came to 4 bases and at J to 1 base, leaving 0 bases not matched to a gene. This CDR3 region has 13 residues. Germline CDR1 and CDR2: LNHDA and SQIVND (reference sequence). CDR3 region: CASSRDRNTEAFF. CDR3 in DNA: TGTGCCAGTAGTAGGGACAGGAACACTGAAGCTTTCTTT.

This sequence joins TRBV20-1 and TRBJ2-1; D gene uncertain. The CDR3 covers 11 residues. Deletions cut 3 bases from V and 7 bases from J, with 7 bases between. Germline CDR1 is DFQATT and CDR2 is SNEGSKA (reference sequence). CDR3 in amino acids: CSARRVNEQFF. DNA of the CDR3: TGCAGTGCTAGGAGAGTGAATGAGCAGTTCTTC.

The chain carries TRBV7-9 and TRBJ1-5; D is ambiguous. This CDR3 has 14 amino acids. Germline CDR1 SEHNR, CDR2 FQNEAQ (reference sequence). The germline V and J ends were trimmed by 4 bases and 7 bases, with 14 bases remaining between them. The CDR3 sequence is CASSSVADGQPQHF. The CDR3 coding sequence is TGTGCCAGCAGCTCGGTAGCCGACGGGCAGCCCCAGCATTTT.

In its sample, this clone was seen a few times. This sample includes further DNA sequences coding for the same CDR3. CDR3 amino acids: CASSSNSYNEQFF. The CDR3, as DNA: TGTGCCAGCAGCTCCAACTCCTACAATGAGCAGTTCTTC. This rearrangement joins TRBV11-2 to TRBJ2-1; D is ambiguous. V was clipped by 4 bases and J by 0 bases, with 4 bases between them. The CDR3 totals 13 residues. Germline values: CDR1 SGHAT, CDR2 FQNNGV.

Regarding this clone: Other nucleotide sequences from this sample produce the same CDR3. The V and J genes are TRBV5-1 and TRBJ2-5; D call uncertain. CDR3 length equals 13 residues. CDR1 and CDR2 (germline): SGHRS, YFSETQ. V lost 0 bases and J lost 3, with 6 bases in between. CDR3 amino acids: CASSLGREETQYF. CDR3 nucleotide sequence: TGCGCCAGCAGCTTGGGCCGAGAAGAGACCCAGTACTTC.

The chain has TRBV9 and TRBJ2-7; 12 nucleotides match TRBD2. Germline assignment: CDR1 SGDLS and CDR2 YYNGEE. Trimming took 3 bases from V and 6 from J; bases not matched to a gene: 10. The CDR3 loop spans 16 amino acids. The CDR3 region is CASSALAASGGGEQYF. CDR3 nucleotide sequence: TGTGCCAGCAGCGCGTTAGCTGCTAGCGGGGGGGGCGAGCAGTACTTC. Full variable domain (rest looked up from reference TRBV9 and TRBJ2-7): DSGVTQTPKHLITATGQRVTLRCSPRSGDLSVYWYQQSLDQGLQFLIQYYNGEERAKGNILERFSAQQFPDLHSELNLSSLELGDSALYFCASSALAASGGGEQYFGPGTRLTVT.

This rearrangement joins TRBV15 to TRBJ1-5; a possible D gene is TRBD1 (5 bases). Germline V gene data show CDR1 as LNHNV and CDR2 as YYDKDF (reference sequence). The V end was cut by 6 bases, the J end by 9 bases, with 15 bases between. The CDR3 sequence is 13 residues long. Here the CDR3 DNA reads TGTGCCACCAGGCAAGGGCCCGGGGGGCCCCAGCATTTT. Its protein product is CATRQGPGGPQHF.

The chain employs TRBV29-1 and TRBJ2-1, with 8 positions matching TRBD1. The CDR3 spans 14 residues. Per germline, CDR1 SQVTM and CDR2 ANQGSEA. V shed 0 bases, J shed 8 bases, and the junction held 6 bases outside the gene matches. The CDR3 DNA is TGCAGCGTTGAAGATAGGACAGGGACATATGAGCAGTTCTTC. This encodes CSVEDRTGTYEQFF.

The chain links TRBV11-3 to TRBJ2-7; 7 bases agree with TRBD1. CDR1 is SGHNT, CDR2 YENEEA, per germline. Trimming cost V 4 bases and J 1 base; bases outside gene matches: 10. The CDR3 runs 16 residues. CDR3 residues: CASSSKSGTVSYEQYF. Written as DNA, the CDR3 is TGTGCCAGCAGCTCCAAATCCGGGACAGTTTCCTACGAGCAGTACTTC.

This rearrangement joins TRBV7-2 to TRBJ2-2, with TRBD2 identical over 8 bases. This CDR3 is built from 15 residues. V was pared by 4 bases and J by 4 bases, with 5 bases of the junction left unmatched. Germline values: CDR1 SGHTA, CDR2 FQGNSA. DNA for the CDR3: TGTGCCAGCAGCTCCTCGGGGGGGGGCACCGGGGAGCTGTTTTTT. This translates into CASSSSGGGTGELFF.

The gene calls are TRBV9 and TRBJ2-2; 10 positions agree with TRBD2. Looked up from germline, CDR1 is SGDLS and CDR2 is YYNGEE. The CDR3 has 18 amino acids. V lost 0 bases and J lost 2; bases outside the gene matches: 7. CDR3 sequence: CASSVEGAGGLNTGELFF. As DNA, the CDR3 is TGTGCCAGCAGCGTAGAGGGAGCGGGGGGGCTTAACACCGGGGAGCTGTTTTTT.

The chain combines TRBV5-1 with TRBJ1-1, with D possibly TRBD1 on 6 matching bases. Trimming shortened V by 2 bases and J by 4 bases, and 15 bases separated the two germline ends. CDR1 SGHRS and CDR2 YFSETQ come from the germline V gene. CDR3 size: 15 residues. The CDR3 sequence: CASSFYPKGGTEAFF. The CDR3 coding sequence is TGCGCCAGCAGCTTTTATCCCAAAGGGGGCACTGAAGCTTTCTTT.

The chain uses TRBV27 and TRBJ1-6, with D possibly TRBD1 on 6 matching bases. CDR1 and CDR2 (germline): MNHEY, SMNVEV (reference sequence). The germline V and J ends were trimmed by 2 bases and 8 bases, with 13 bases remaining between them. CDR3 length equals 15 residues. In DNA, the CDR3 is TGTGCCAGCAGTTTAAGCGGGGGCGTGGATTCACCCCTCCACTTT. Its protein product is CASSLSGGVDSPLHF.

The CDR3 coding sequence is TGCGCCAGCCGGGACAGGGTGACCTACGAGCAGTACTTC. The encoded protein is CASRDRVTYEQYF. The V and J genes are TRBV5-1 and TRBJ2-7; 9 bases map to TRBD1. Trimming took 7 bases from V and 2 from J; bases not matched to a gene: 4. CDR3 length equals 13 residues. Germline CDR1 is SGHRS and CDR2 is YFSETQ.

The chain uses TRBV11-2 and TRBJ2-5; tentative D call: TRBD2 (6 bases). This CDR3 region has 15 residues. CDR1 and CDR2 (germline): SGHAT, FQNNGV. V shed 1 base and J shed 2 bases, with 11 bases lying between them. CDR3 DNA: TGTGCCAGCAGCTTAGGGTATAGCGGTCAAGAGACCCAGTACTTC. Protein product: CASSLGYSGQETQYF.

J is TRBJ1-4 and V is TRBV15; D is unclear. Germline V gene data show CDR1 as LNHNV and CDR2 as YYDKDF (reference sequence). This CDR3 is 14 amino acids long. V lost 3 bases and J lost 7, with 12 bases in between. This CDR3 reads CATSSYGEGEKLFF. CDR3 coding DNA: TGTGCCACCAGCAGTTACGGGGAGGGTGAAAAACTGTTTTTT.

The gene calls are TRBV28 and TRBJ1-2; D not certain. The germline gives CDR1 MDHEN, CDR2 SYDVKM. The CDR3 is made up of 11 amino acids. The ends were cut back, 10 bases at V and 0 bases at J, with 6 bases in the middle. The CDR3 DNA follows: TGTGCCACCGCGGCTAACTATGGCTACACCTTC. This codes for CATAANYGYTF.